The 18 T cell receptor beta chains below were found in one sample sequenced in a study of blood T cell repertoires in COVID-19. Method: immunoSEQ multiplex PCR; TCRdb's copy keeps in-frame clones and lacks some. The table has around 85,000 clones, 90% seen once. Sequences were obtained from peripheral blood. The source is a woman older than 75 with active or convalescent COVID-19.

The sample holds one count of this clone. This chain links TRBV6-5 with TRBJ1-1; D remains ambiguous. Trimming pared 5 bases from V and 1 base from J, leaving 14 bases between. The CDR3 is 15 amino acids. Germline CDR1 and CDR2: MNHEY and SVGAGI. CDR3 DNA sequence: TGTGCCAGCAGTCAACGCGCCCGGGGGAACACTGAAGCTTTCTTT. It yields the protein CASSQRARGNTEAFF.

The chain has TRBV24-1 and TRBJ1-5; maybe TRBD1 (6 bases). CDR1 KGHDR and CDR2 SFDVKD come from the germline V gene. This CDR3 is 13 amino acids long. Trimming removed 3 bases from V and 9 bases from J, with 11 bases in between. CDR3 in DNA: TGTGCCACCAGTGATCACAGGGCTCGGCCCCAGCATTTT. Its protein product is CATSDHRARPQHF.

V usage is TRBV15 and J usage is TRBJ2-3; 13 bases agree with TRBD2. V was clipped by 4 bases and J by 3 bases; unmatched bases: 1. Germline V gene data show CDR1 as LNHNV and CDR2 as YYDKDF (reference sequence). This CDR3 has 15 residues. The CDR3 region has the DNA TGTGCCACCAGCAAGGGACTAGCGGGAACAGATACGCAGTATTTT. It encodes CATSKGLAGTDTQYF. The whole variable domain, filled in from reference TRBV15 and TRBJ2-3, reads DAMVIQNPRYQVTQFGKPVTLSCSQTLNHNVMYWYQQKSSQAPKLLFHYYDKDFNNEADTPDNFQSRRPNTSFCFLDIRSPGLGDTAMYLCATSKGLAGTDTQYFGPGTRLTVL.

This clone has a single count. The chain combines TRBV5-1 with TRBJ2-1; D perhaps matches TRBD1 (6 bases). CDR3 length: 14 residues. The V end was cut by 6 bases, the J end by 3 bases, with 13 bases between. Germline loops: CDR1 SGHRS, CDR2 YFSETQ. CDR3 nucleotide sequence: TGCGCCAGCACCCAGGGGCAGGGCTACAATGAGCAGTTCTTC. The encoded protein is CASTQGQGYNEQFF.

This clone is medium-sized by share. The chain combines TRBV7-3 with TRBJ2-7, with 8 bases aligning to TRBD2. Germline CDR1 and CDR2: SGHTA and FQGTGA. V was pared by 3 bases and J by 3 bases, with 4 bases of the junction left unmatched. This CDR3 comprises 14 residues. CDR3 region: CASSFRGGSYEQYF. The DNA of the CDR3 is TGTGCCAGCAGCTTCCGCGGGGGGAGCTACGAGCAGTACTTC.

The rearrangement uses TRBV2 and TRBJ2-7; 7 bases fit TRBD2. This CDR3 is 14 amino acids long. Germline values: CDR1 SNHLY, CDR2 FYNNEI. The J segment lost 0 bases and the V segment lost 8 bases, leaving 7 bases of the junction unmatched. In DNA form, the CDR3 reads TGTGCCAGCCGGCGGGAGTCTACCTCCTACGAGCAGTACTTC. Its translation: CASRRESTSYEQYF.

V usage is TRBV27 and J usage is TRBJ1-3, with 7 positions matching TRBD1. The CDR3 sequence is 15 residues long. Germline values: CDR1 MNHEY, CDR2 SMNVEV (reference sequence). V lost 4 bases to trimming and J lost 5 bases; unmatched junction nucleotides: 8. CDR3 region: CASSSRQGPRNTIYF. The CDR3 nucleotides are TGTGCCAGCAGTTCTCGACAGGGACCCCGAAACACCATATATTTT.

This chain connects TRBV4-1 to TRBJ1-1, with D perhaps TRBD1 (5 bases). The V gene's germline CDR1 is MGHRA and CDR2 YSYEKL. The CDR3 extends over 14 amino acids. The V end was cut by 0 bases, the J end by 10 bases, with 15 bases between. CDR3 sequence (DNA): TGCGCCAGCAGCCAAGAGGGGGGAACTGGTCGAGCTTTCTTT. Residues: CASSQEGGTGRAFF.

On this clone: The junction and the germline gene differ at one end; a read error may be behind it. The rearrangement joins TRBV7-7 to TRBJ2-2; TRBD2 matches 8 bases. Germline V gives CDR1 SSHAT, CDR2 FNYEAQ (reference sequence). This CDR3 has 15 residues. CDR3 bases: TGTGCTAGCAGCGCTGGGACTAGTCTTCCCGGGGAGCTGTTTTTT. It translates to CASSAGTSLPGELFF.

J is TRBJ2-1 and V is TRBV5-1; a possible D gene is TRBD2 (5 bases). Per germline, CDR1 SGHRS and CDR2 YFSETQ. The CDR3 contains 16 residues. V lost 0 bases, J lost 0 bases, and 10 bases lay in between. Written as DNA, the CDR3 is TGCGCCAGCAGCTTGGTAGGAGGCGTCTCCTACAATGAGCAGTTCTTC. Amino acid sequence: CASSLVGGVSYNEQFF.

The V gene is TRBV5-6, the J gene TRBJ2-1; the D is unclear. The CDR3 runs to 13 residues. V was shortened by 4 bases and J by 8 bases, with 13 bases between the two germline ends. CDR1 and CDR2 (germline): SGHDT, YYEEEE. The CDR3 spells CASSRPPEDEQFF. The CDR3, as DNA: TGTGCCAGCAGCCGGCCCCCCGAGGATGAGCAGTTCTTC. Using reference TRBV5-6 and TRBJ2-1 for the parts outside the CDR3, the full variable domain is DAGVTQSPTHLIKTRGQQVTLRCSPKSGHDTVSWYQQALGQGPQFIFQYYEEEERQRGNFPDRFSGHQFPNYSSELNVNALLLGDSALYLCASSRPPEDEQFFGPGTRLTVL.

V usage is TRBV5-3 and J usage is TRBJ2-5; TRBD2 matches at 15 bases. TRBV5-3 falls under the ORF class, with uncertain function. The length of the CDR3 is 18 residues. V lost 0 bases, J lost 0 bases, and 3 bases stayed unmatched. CDR3 nucleotides: TGTGCCAGAAGCTTGGGGACTAGCGGGAGGGGGTACCAAGAGACCCAGTACTTC. Translating gives CARSLGTSGRGYQETQYF.

The genes are TRBV29-1 and TRBJ1-4; 11 nucleotides align to TRBD1. The CDR3 runs 16 residues. CDR1 SQVTM and CDR2 ANQGSEA come from the germline V gene. V lost 3 bases and J lost 0; bases outside the gene matches: 3. The CDR3 nucleotides are TGCAGCGTTGACGTGGGACAGGGGGCAACTAATGAAAAACTGTTTTTT. This sequence encodes CSVDVGQGATNEKLFF. Supplemented by reference TRBV29-1 and TRBJ1-4, the full variable domain reads SAVISQKPSRDICQRGTSLTIQCQVDSQVTMMFWYRQQPGQSLTLIATANQGSEATYESGFVIDKFPISRPNLTFSTLTVSNMSPEDSSIYLCSVDVGQGATNEKLFFGSGTQLSVL.

This rearrangement joins TRBV7-2 to TRBJ2-7, with TRBD2 identical over 7 bases. CDR1 is SGHTA and CDR2 is FQGNSA in the germline V gene. The V segment lost 3 bases and the J segment 3 bases; nucleotides outside the gene matches: 2. CDR3 length: 13 amino acids. The CDR3 sequence: CASSLRERYEQYF. The DNA of the CDR3 is TGTGCCAGCAGCTTGCGGGAGCGCTACGAGCAGTACTTC.

The chain carries TRBV18 and TRBJ1-2; TRBD1 agrees at 7 bases. J lost 3 bases, V lost 2 bases, and 3 bases had no gene match. The CDR3 spans 14 residues. CDR1 KGHSH and CDR2 LQKENI come from the germline V gene. CDR3 coding DNA: TGTGCCAGCTCACCAACAGGGGCGGACTATGGCTACACCTTC. It translates to CASSPTGADYGYTF.

Only a few counts were recorded for this clone. This chain joins TRBV5-1 and TRBJ2-2; 10 nucleotides match TRBD1. V dropped 4 bases and J dropped 0; count of bases not matched to a gene: 6. CDR3 length equals 17 residues. Per the germline V gene, CDR1 is SGHRS and CDR2 is YFSETQ. In nucleotides, the CDR3 is TGCGCCAGCAGCGTGGACAGGGGGTACACGAACACCGGGGAGCTGTTTTTT. Encoded protein: CASSVDRGYTNTGELFF.

The chain recombines TRBV24-1 with TRBJ2-5, with D possibly matching TRBD1 (6 bases). Germline V lookup: CDR1 KGHDR, CDR2 SFDVKD. This CDR3 is 16 amino acids long. Trimming removed 3 bases from V and 1 base from J, with 14 bases in between. The CDR3 spells CATSDKVKGVQETQYF. CDR3 DNA: TGTGCCACCAGTGATAAGGTAAAGGGGGTCCAAGAGACCCAGTACTTC.

This chain joins TRBV5-1 and TRBJ2-1; 7 nucleotides match TRBD1. With V trimmed by 0 bases and J by 8 bases, 8 bases remained unmatched. Per germline, CDR1 SGHRS and CDR2 YFSETQ. The CDR3 covers 15 residues. CDR3 DNA: TGCGCCAGCAGCTTGGAGGGGGCTTCTAGAGATGAGCAGTTCTTC. Protein sequence: CASSLEGASRDEQFF.